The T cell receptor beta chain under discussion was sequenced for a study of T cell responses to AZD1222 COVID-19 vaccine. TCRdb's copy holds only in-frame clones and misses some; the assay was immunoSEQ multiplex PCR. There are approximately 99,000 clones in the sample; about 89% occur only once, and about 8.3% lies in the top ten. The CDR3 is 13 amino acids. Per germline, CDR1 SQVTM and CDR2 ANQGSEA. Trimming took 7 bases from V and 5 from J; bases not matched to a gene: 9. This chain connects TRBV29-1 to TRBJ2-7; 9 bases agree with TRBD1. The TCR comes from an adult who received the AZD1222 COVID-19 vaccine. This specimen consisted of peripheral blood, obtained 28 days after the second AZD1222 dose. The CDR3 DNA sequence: TGCAGCGCCGCACAGGGGGCCGTACACGAGCAGTACTTC. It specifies CSAAQGAVHEQYF.